Listed here are 9 T cell receptor beta chains from one sample, sequenced in a study of shared clonotypes between healthy human individuals (TCRdb year 2020). Receptors were amplified or captured by the immunoSEQ multiplex PCR assay. TCRdb's version of the immuneACCESS table is confined to in-frame rearrangements and falls short of the full clone set. An unresolved V gene accounts for under half of the shortfall where checked; the remainder is of unknown origin. Recorded for this sample are around 2,000,000 clones; 90% to 95% of them occurred a single time. The ten largest clonotypes hold more than 0.1% of the sample. The sample was naive CD4+ T cells sorted from blood. The cell subset or site label on this specimen signifies: CD45RA+ positively selected. Source of these receptors: a man between 18 and 35 years old in good health.

The rearrangement joins TRBV6-5 to TRBJ2-6; D is uncertain. Trimming took off 2 bases at V and 2 bases at J, with 4 bases between the two ends. CDR1 and CDR2 (germline): MNHEY, SVGAGI. The CDR3 loop spans 14 amino acids. The CDR3 sequence: CASSYGTGANVLTF. CDR3 coding DNA: TGTGCCAGCAGTTACGGTACTGGGGCCAACGTCCTGACTTTC.

This chain joins TRBV6-1 and TRBJ2-7, with TRBD2 matching 7 bases. This CDR3 is built from 15 residues. The germline V gene encodes CDR1 MNHNS and CDR2 SASEGT. Trimming cost V 0 bases and J 2 bases; bases outside gene matches: 4. For the CDR3, the DNA is TGTGCCAGCAGTGAAGCGGCTAGCGGAGCCTACGAGCAGTACTTC. Protein sequence: CASSEAASGAYEQYF.

V gene TRBV27 combines with J gene TRBJ1-2, with 8 positions matching TRBD1. This CDR3 contains 14 residues. V shed 4 bases and J 1 base; nucleotides not matched to a gene: 2. In germline, CDR1 is MNHEY, CDR2 SMNVEV (reference sequence). The CDR3 protein is CASSSTGVNYGYTF. The DNA for the CDR3 is TGTGCCAGCAGTTCGACAGGGGTTAACTATGGCTACACCTTC.

This rearrangement joins TRBV2 to TRBJ2-7; D is unresolved. The CDR3 extends over 12 amino acids. Germline V gene lookup returns CDR1 SNHLY and CDR2 FYNNEI. Trimming took 3 bases from V and 6 from J, leaving 9 bases between them. CDR3 region: CASSDQNVEQYF. CDR3 coding DNA: TGTGCCAGCAGTGACCAAAACGTCGAGCAGTACTTC.

The chain has TRBV5-4 and TRBJ2-7; 8 positions agree with TRBD1. Germline lookup yields CDR1 SGHNT and CDR2 YYREEE (reference sequence). CDR3 length: 13 amino acids. V dropped 4 bases and J dropped 2; count of bases not matched to a gene: 2. Written as DNA, the CDR3 is TGTGCCAGCAGCCCACAGGGGGCCTACGAGCAGTACTTC. As protein: CASSPQGAYEQYF.

The gene calls are TRBV10-3 and TRBJ2-3; 7 bases are a match to TRBD2. The CDR3 covers 13 residues. Losses at the gene ends were 7 bases for V and 4 bases for J; bases not matched to a gene: 5. CDR1 ENHRY and CDR2 SYGVKD come from the germline V gene. The CDR3 here is CAIKAGGSDTQYF. The CDR3 DNA reads as TGTGCCATCAAGGCCGGGGGGTCAGATACGCAGTATTTT.

The chain couples TRBV28 to TRBJ2-5, with D possibly matching TRBD2 (5 bases). Trimming took 2 bases from V and 5 from J, leaving 15 bases between them. There are 15 residues in the CDR3. The germline CDR1 and CDR2 sequences are MDHEN and SYDVKM. The CDR3 sequence: CASSLSSIRGETQYF. In nucleotides, the CDR3 is TGTGCCAGCAGTTTAAGCTCGATCCGAGGGGAGACCCAGTACTTC.

This rearrangement joins TRBV25-1 to TRBJ2-1; D gene ambiguous. Germline V lookup: CDR1 MGHDK, CDR2 SYGVNS. The V end was cut by 2 bases, the J end by 10 bases, with 18 bases between. This CDR3 region has 15 residues. The CDR3 region is CASSEESGQLSEQFF. The DNA of the CDR3 is TGTGCCAGCAGTGAAGAGTCTGGCCAATTGAGCGAGCAGTTCTTC.

This chain joins TRBV7-6 and TRBJ1-2; 7 positions agree with TRBD1. Germline CDR1 SGHVS, CDR2 FNYEAQ. The trim removed 5 bases at V and 7 bases at J, leaving 4 bases unmatched. The CDR3 contains 12 residues. For the CDR3, the DNA is TGTGCCAGCAGCCCCCGACAGGGTGGCTACACCTTC. Translation: CASSPRQGGYTF.